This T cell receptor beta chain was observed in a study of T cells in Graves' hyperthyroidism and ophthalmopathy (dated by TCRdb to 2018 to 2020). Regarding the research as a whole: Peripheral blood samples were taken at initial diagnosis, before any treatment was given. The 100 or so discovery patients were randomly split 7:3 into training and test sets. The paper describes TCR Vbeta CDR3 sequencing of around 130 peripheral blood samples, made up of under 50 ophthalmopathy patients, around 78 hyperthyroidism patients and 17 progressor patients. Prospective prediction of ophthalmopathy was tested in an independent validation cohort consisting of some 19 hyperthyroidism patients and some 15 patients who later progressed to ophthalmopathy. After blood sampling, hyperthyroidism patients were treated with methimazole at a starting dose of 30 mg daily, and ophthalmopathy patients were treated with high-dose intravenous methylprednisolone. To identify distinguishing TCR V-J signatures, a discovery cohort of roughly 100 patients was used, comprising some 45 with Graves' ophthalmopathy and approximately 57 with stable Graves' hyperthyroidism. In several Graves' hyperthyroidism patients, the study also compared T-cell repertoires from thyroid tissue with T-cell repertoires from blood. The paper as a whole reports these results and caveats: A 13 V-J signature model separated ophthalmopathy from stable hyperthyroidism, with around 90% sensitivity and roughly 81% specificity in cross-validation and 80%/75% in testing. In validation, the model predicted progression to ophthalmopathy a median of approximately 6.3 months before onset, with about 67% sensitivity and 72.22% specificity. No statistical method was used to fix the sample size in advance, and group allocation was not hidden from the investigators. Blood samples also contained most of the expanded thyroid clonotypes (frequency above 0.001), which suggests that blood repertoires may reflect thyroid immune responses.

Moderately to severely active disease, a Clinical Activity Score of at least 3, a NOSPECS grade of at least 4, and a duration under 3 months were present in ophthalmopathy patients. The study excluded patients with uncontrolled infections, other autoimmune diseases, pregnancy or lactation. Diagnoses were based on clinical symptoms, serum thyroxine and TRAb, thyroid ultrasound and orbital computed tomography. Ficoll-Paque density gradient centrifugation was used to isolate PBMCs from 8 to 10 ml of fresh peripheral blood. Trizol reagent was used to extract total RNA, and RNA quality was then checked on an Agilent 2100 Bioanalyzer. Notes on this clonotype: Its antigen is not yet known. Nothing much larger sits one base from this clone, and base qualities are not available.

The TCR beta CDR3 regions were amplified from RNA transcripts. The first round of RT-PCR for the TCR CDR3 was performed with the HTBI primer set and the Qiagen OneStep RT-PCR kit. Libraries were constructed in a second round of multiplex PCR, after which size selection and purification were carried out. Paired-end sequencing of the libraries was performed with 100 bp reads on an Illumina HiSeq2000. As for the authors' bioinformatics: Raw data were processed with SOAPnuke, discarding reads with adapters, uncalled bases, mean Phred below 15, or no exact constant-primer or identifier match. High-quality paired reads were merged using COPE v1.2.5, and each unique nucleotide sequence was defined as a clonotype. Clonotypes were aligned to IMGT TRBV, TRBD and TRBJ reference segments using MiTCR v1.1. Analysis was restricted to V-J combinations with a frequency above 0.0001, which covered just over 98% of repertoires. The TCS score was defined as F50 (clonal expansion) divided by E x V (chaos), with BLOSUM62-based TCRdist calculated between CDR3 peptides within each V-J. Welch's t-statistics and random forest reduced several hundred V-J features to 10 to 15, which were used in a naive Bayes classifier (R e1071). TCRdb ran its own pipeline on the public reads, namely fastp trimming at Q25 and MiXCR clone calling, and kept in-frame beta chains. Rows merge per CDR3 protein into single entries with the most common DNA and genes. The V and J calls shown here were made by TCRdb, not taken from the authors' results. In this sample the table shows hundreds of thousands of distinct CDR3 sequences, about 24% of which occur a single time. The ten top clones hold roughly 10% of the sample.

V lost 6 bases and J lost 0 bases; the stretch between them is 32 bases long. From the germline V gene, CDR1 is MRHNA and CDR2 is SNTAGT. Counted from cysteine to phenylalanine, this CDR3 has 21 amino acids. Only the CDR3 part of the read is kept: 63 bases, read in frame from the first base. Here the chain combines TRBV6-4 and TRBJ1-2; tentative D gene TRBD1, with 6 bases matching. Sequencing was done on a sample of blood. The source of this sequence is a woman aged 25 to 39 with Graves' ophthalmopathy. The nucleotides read TGTGCCAGCAGGGGGGCAATCAAGTCGCAACAATCATTAAAATCTAACTATGGCTACACCTTC. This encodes CASRGAIKSQQSLKSNYGYTF.